The present T cell receptor beta chain was sequenced within a study of cytotoxic CD8 clonotypes in ibrutinib-treated CLL. The repertoire was sequenced with immunoSEQ multiplex PCR; TCRdb's copy has only in-frame clones and lacks some. Here the sample spans some 58,000 clones, about 65% being singletons. Germline CDR1 and CDR2: ENHRY and SYGVKD. Trimming stripped 0 bases from V and 1 base from J, with 19 bases between. This CDR3 region has 18 residues. The sample was PBMCs, taken after 12 months of ibrutinib treatment. V and J are TRBV10-3 and TRBJ2-7; tentatively, D is TRBD1 or TRBD2 (5 bases each). The receptor comes from a human donor with chronic lymphocytic leukemia. The CDR3, as DNA: TGTGCCATCAGTGAGTCGAGAGTTGGTGAGGGGCGATCCTACGAGCAGTACTTC. This translates into CAISESRVGEGRSYEQYF.